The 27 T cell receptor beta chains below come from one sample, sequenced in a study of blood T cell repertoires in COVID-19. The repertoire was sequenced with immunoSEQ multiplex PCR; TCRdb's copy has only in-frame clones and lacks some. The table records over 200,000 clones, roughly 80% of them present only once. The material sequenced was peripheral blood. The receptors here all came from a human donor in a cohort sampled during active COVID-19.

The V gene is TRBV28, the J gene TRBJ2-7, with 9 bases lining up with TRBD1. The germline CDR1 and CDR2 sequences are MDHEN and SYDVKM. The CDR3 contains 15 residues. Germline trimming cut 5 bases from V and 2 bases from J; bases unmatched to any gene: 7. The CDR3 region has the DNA TGTGCCAGCAGTCCTCCCGGGACAGGGACCTACGAGCAGTACTTC. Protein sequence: CASSPPGTGTYEQYF.

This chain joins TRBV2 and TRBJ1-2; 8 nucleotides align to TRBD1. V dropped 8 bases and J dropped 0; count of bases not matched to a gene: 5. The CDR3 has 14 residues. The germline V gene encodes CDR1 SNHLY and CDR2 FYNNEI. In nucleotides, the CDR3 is TGTGCCAGCGGGCAACAGGGGGCTAACTATGGCTACACCTTC. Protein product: CASGQQGANYGYTF.

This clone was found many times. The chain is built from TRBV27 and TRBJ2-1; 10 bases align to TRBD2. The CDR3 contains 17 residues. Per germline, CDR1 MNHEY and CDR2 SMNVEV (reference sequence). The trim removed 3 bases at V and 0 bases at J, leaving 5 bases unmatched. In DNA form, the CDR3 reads TGTGCCAGCAGTTTCCCTTCTAGCGGGAGCTCCTACAATGAGCAGTTCTTC. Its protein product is CASSFPSSGSSYNEQFF.

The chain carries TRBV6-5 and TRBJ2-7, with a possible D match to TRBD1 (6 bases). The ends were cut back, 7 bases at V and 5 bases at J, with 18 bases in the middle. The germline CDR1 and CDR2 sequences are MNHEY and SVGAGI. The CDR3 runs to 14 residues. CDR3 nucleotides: TGTGCCAGCACGTCATCGCAGGGGATCCACGAGCAGTACTTC. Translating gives CASTSSQGIHEQYF.

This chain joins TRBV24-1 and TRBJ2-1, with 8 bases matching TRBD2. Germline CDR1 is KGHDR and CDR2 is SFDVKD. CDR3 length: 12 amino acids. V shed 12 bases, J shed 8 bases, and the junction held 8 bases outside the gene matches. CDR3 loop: CALREGRDEQFF. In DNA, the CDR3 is TGTGCCTTACGGGAGGGCCGGGATGAGCAGTTCTTC.

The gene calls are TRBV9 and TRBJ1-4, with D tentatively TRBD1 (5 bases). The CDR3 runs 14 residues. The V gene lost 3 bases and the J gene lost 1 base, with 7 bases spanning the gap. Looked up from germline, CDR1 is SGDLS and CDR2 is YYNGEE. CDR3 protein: CASSAQGTNEKLFF. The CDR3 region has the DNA TGTGCCAGCAGCGCTCAGGGAACTAATGAAAAACTGTTTTTT.

CDR3 in DNA: TGTGCCAGCAGCTTGGCGTTGTCCGTCTACGAGCAGTACTTC. This codes for CASSLALSVYEQYF. The chain carries TRBV5-6 and TRBJ2-7; no reliable D call. CDR3 size: 14 residues. Trimming shortened V by 0 bases and J by 3 bases, and 10 bases separated the two germline ends. Germline V gene data show CDR1 as SGHDT and CDR2 as YYEEEE.

The CDR3 sequence: CASSRLTVTNEKLFF. The DNA of the CDR3 is TGTGCCAGCAGCCGGTTGACAGTCACTAATGAAAAACTGTTTTTT. The chain recombines TRBV3-1 (or the pseudogene TRBV3-2) with TRBJ1-4; perhaps TRBD1 as D (5 bases). CDR3 length: 15 residues. The germline CDR1 and CDR2 sequences are LGHDT and YNNKEL (reference sequence). Trimming pared 4 bases from V and 2 bases from J, leaving 11 bases between.

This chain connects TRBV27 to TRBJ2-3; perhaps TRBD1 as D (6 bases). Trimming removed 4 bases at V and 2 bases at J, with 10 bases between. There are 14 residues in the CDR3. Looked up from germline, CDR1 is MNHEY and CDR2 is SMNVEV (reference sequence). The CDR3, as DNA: TGTGCCAGCAGTTACAGGGATATCACAGATACGCAGTATTTT. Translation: CASSYRDITDTQYF.

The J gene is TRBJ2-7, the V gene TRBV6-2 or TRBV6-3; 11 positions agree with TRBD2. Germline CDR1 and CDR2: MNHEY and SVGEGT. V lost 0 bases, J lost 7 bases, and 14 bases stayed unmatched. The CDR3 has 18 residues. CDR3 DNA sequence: TGTGCCAGCAGTTACTCGAGGAGTGGGCTAGCGGGAGGACGGGAGCAGTACTTC. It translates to CASSYSRSGLAGGREQYF.

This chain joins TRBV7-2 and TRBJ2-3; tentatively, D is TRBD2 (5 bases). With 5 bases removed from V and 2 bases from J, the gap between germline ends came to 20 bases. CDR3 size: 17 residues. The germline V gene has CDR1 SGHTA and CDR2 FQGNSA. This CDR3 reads CASSAGERRAFTDTQYF. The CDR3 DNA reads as TGTGCCAGCAGCGCCGGCGAGAGGCGGGCCTTCACAGATACGCAGTATTTT.

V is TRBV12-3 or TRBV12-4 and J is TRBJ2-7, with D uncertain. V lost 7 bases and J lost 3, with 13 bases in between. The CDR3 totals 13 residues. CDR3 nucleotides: TGTGCCAGCACCCCTGGGCCCGACTACGAGCAGTACTTC. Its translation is CASTPGPDYEQYF.

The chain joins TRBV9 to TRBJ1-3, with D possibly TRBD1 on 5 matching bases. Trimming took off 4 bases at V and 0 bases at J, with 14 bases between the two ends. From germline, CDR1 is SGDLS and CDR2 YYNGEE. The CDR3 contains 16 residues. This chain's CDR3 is CASSPFDGASGNTIYF. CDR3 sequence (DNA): TGTGCCAGCAGCCCCTTCGATGGGGCCTCTGGAAACACCATATATTTT.

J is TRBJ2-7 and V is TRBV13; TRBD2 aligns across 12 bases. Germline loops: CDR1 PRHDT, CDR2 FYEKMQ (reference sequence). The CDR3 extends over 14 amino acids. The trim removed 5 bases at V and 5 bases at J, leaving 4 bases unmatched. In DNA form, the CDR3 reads TGTGCCAGCAGCCGACTAGCGGGAGTCAACGAGCAGTACTTC. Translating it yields CASSRLAGVNEQYF.

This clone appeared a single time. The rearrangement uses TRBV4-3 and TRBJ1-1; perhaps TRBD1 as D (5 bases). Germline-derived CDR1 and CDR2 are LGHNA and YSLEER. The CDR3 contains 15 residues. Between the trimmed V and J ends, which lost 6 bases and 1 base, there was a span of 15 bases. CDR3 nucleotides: TGCGCCAGCAGACGCCAGGGTTCTGGGAACACTGAAGCTTTCTTT. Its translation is CASRRQGSGNTEAFF.

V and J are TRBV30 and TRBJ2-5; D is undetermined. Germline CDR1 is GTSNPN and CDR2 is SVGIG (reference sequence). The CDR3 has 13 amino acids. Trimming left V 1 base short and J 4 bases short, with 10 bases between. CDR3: CAWSGNLGETQYF. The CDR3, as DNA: TGTGCCTGGAGTGGTAACCTAGGAGAGACCCAGTACTTC.

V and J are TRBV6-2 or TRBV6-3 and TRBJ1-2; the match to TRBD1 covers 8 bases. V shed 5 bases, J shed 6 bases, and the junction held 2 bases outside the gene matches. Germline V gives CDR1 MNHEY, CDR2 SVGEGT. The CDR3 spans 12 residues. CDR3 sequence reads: CASSTGGNGYTF. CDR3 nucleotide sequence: TGTGCCAGCAGTACAGGGGGAAATGGCTACACCTTC.

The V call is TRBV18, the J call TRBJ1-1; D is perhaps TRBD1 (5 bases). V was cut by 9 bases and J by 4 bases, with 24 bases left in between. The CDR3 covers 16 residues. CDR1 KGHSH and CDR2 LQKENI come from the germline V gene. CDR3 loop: CASTPGQSSWITEAFF. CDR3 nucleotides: TGTGCCAGTACACCAGGGCAGTCGAGTTGGATCACTGAAGCTTTCTTT.

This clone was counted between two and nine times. The CDR3 DNA follows: TGCGCCAGCAGCTTGGAGGGGAAAGGTGGCTACACCTTC. Its translation is CASSLEGKGGYTF. The chain has TRBV5-1 and TRBJ1-2, with D perhaps TRBD1 (5 bases). V lost 0 bases and J 7 bases, leaving 10 bases between the germline ends. CDR1 SGHRS and CDR2 YFSETQ come from the germline V gene. The CDR3 is 13 residues long.

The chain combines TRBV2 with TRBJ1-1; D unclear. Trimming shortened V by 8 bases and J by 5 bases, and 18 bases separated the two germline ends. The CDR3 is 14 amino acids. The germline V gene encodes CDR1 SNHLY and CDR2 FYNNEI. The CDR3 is CASGPRLLRTEAFF. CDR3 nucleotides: TGTGCCAGCGGCCCCAGATTATTGAGGACTGAAGCTTTCTTT.

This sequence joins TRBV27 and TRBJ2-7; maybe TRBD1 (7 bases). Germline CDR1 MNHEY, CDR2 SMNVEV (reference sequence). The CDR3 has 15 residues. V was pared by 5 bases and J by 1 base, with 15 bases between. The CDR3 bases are TGTGCCAGCAGTACTATGCAGGGGGGTTCCTACGAGCAGTACTTC. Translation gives CASSTMQGGSYEQYF.

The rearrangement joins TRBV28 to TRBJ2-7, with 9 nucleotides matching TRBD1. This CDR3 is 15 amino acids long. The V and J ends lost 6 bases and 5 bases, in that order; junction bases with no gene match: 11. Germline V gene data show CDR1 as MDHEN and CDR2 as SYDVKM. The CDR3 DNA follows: TGTGCCAGCAGGGGAACCGGGACAGGGCGCCACGAGCAGTACTTC. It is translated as CASRGTGTGRHEQYF.

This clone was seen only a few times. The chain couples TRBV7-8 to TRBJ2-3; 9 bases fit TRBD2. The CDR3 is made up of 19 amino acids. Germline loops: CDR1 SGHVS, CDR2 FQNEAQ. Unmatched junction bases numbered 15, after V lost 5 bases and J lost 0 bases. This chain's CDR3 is CASSGGASGIKASTDTQYF. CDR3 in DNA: TGTGCCAGCAGCGGTGGGGCTAGCGGGATAAAGGCTAGCACAGATACGCAGTATTTT.

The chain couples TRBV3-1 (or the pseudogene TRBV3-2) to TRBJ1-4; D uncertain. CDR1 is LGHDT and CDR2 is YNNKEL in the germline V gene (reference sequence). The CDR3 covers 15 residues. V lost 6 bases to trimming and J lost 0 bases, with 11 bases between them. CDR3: CASRSTFATNEKLFF. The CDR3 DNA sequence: TGTGCCAGCAGGTCGACATTTGCAACTAATGAAAAACTGTTTTTT.

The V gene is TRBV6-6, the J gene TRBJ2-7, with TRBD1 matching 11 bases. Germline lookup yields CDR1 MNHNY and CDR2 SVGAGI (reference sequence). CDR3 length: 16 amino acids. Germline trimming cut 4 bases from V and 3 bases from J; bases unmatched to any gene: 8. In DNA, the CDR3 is TGTGCCAGCAGTTCGACCGGACAGGGGGCTATCTACGAGCAGTACTTC. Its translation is CASSSTGQGAIYEQYF.

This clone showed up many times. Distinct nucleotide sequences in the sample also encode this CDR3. CDR3 residues: CASSLTSGSTDTQYF. CDR3 DNA sequence: TGTGCCAGCAGTTTAACTAGCGGGAGCACAGATACGCAGTATTTT. The gene calls are TRBV27 and TRBJ2-3; 9 bases fit TRBD2. V lost 2 bases and J lost 0; bases outside the gene matches: 0. Germline CDR1 MNHEY, CDR2 SMNVEV (reference sequence). This CDR3 contains 15 residues.

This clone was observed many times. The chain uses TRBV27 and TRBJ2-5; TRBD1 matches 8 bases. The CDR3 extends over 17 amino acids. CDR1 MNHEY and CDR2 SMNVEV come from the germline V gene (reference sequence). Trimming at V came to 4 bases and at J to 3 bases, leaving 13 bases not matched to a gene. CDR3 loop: CASSSNALPTGEETQYF. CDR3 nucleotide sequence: TGTGCCAGCAGTTCCAATGCCTTACCGACAGGGGAAGAGACCCAGTACTTC.